This TCR beta chain was recorded in a study of T cells in Graves' hyperthyroidism and ophthalmopathy. Whole-study results and caveats: Most clonotypes expanded in the thyroid (above 0.001) were also present in blood.

In this sample, this clonotype turned up many times. The antigen is undetermined. RNA transcripts yielded amplified TCR beta CDR3 regions. A first-round RT-PCR of the TCR CDR3 used the HTBI primer set. TCRdb re-derived calls from the multiplex PCR reads in MiXCR, one entry per CDR3 protein. The sample records approximately 690,000 distinct CDR3 sequences, more than 20% being singletons. The V end was cut by 3 bases, the J end by 7 bases, with 13 bases between. CDR3 length: 13 amino acids. The germline V gene encodes CDR1 MDHEN and CDR2 SYDVKM. This TCR was sampled from a man between 25 and 39 years old with Graves' ophthalmopathy. The chain carries TRBV28 and TRBJ2-7; no reliable D call. Sequenced material: blood. The CDR3 DNA sequence: TGTGCCAGCAGTTTTGGGCAGACTTGGGAGCAGTACTTC. This encodes CASSFGQTWEQYF.